This TCR beta chain was sequenced in a study of patients and donors after allogeneic stem cell transplantation. With V trimmed by 3 bases and J by 2 bases, 5 bases remained unmatched. CDR3 size: 16 residues. Germline V CDR1 and CDR2: MNHEY, SMNVEV (reference sequence). TCRdb processed the RT-PCR reads anew with MiXCR; each CDR3 protein has one entry. Among roughly 960,000 distinct CDR3 sequences listed, 18% were seen once. The sequence was collected from a human donor who was either an allogeneic HSCT recipient or a stem cell or donor lymphocyte infusion donor (not recorded which). It is not recorded whose cells these are; they may come from a transplant donor. The sample comprised blood, either unsorted or a sorted T cell fraction (not recorded which). The chain joins TRBV27 to TRBJ2-1; 9 bases line up with TRBD1. The CDR3 DNA is TGTGCCAGCAGTTTCACGCGGACAGGGGCCTACAATGAGCAGTTCTTC. Encoded protein: CASSFTRTGAYNEQFF.